A single sample is the source of the 21 T cell receptor beta chains below, sequenced in a study of CD8 T cells in Susac syndrome. With random hexamers, about 0.5 to 1 ug RNA was reverse transcribed. TCRdb fed the immunoSEQ multiplex PCR reads into MiXCR, producing one record per CDR3 protein. This sample has about 190,000 distinct CDR3 sequences, with nearly 97% found just once. The sample comprised CD4+ T cells from PBMCs. The receptors derive from a human donor with Susac syndrome.

CDR3: CASSPNRALAYF. Written as DNA, the CDR3 is TGTGCCAGCAGTCCGAACAGGGCCTTAGCGTATTTT. V is TRBV28 and J is TRBJ2-3; a weak D match, TRBD1 (6 bases). The V and J ends lost 5 bases and 14 bases respectively, with 17 bases between them. Germline CDR1 reads MDHEN; CDR2 reads SYDVKM. The CDR3 has 12 amino acids.

This rearrangement joins TRBV29-1 to TRBJ2-2; D is perhaps TRBD2 (7 bases). CDR3 length equals 14 residues. V was clipped by 5 bases and J by 6 bases, with 16 bases between them. CDR1 and CDR2 (germline): SQVTM, ANQGSEA. The DNA of the CDR3 is TGCAGCGTTTATGAGGGGGGGGCTGCCGGGGAGCTGTTTTTT. Encoded protein: CSVYEGGAAGELFF.

This chain uses TRBV30 with TRBJ1-5, with TRBD1 matching over 9 bases. From germline, CDR1 is GTSNPN and CDR2 SVGIG (reference sequence). The CDR3 totals 13 residues. V shed 5 bases, J shed 4 bases, and the junction held 3 bases outside the gene matches. The CDR3 DNA follows: TGTGCCTGGGCCGGGACAGGGAATCAGCCCCAGCATTTT. Amino acid sequence: CAWAGTGNQPQHF.

The genes are TRBV6-2 or TRBV6-3 and TRBJ2-5; D assignment may be TRBD1 or TRBD2 (6 bases each). The CDR3 is made up of 15 amino acids. In germline, CDR1 is MNHEY, CDR2 SVGEGT. V was clipped by 6 bases and J by 4 bases, with 18 bases between them. CDR3 in DNA: TGTGCCAGCAGCTATCCCCGGGGGCTGCCAGAGACCCAGTACTTC. Protein: CASSYPRGLPETQYF.

This clonotype was recorded only once. The chain joins TRBV12-3 or TRBV12-4 to TRBJ1-1, with unresolved D. V was pared by 6 bases and J by 7 bases, with 9 bases between. This CDR3 spans 11 amino acids. CDR3 coding DNA: TGTGCCAGCAGAAATTACTATGAAGCTTTCTTT. This encodes CASRNYYEAFF.

The gene calls are TRBV21-1 and TRBJ2-5; TRBD1, the D gene given by the table, was not confirmed from the DNA. TRBV21-1 is given as a pseudogene. The CDR3 runs to 15 residues. The CDR3 loop is CASSKARSRDETQYF. CDR3 nucleotides: TGTGCCAGCAGCAAAGCGCGGAGCAGGGACGAGACCCAGTACTTC.

This chain joins TRBV30 and TRBJ1-6, with D unresolved. The V gene's germline CDR1 is GTSNPN and CDR2 SVGIG (reference sequence). The CDR3 length is 15 residues. V shed 0 bases and J shed 3 bases, with 9 bases lying between them. Here the CDR3 DNA reads TGTGCCTGGAGTGTCACGGGAATCTATAATTCACCCCTCCACTTT. Protein sequence: CAWSVTGIYNSPLHF.

The chain has TRBV5-4 and TRBJ2-5, with TRBD1 identical over 7 bases. The CDR3 loop spans 14 amino acids. Germline V lookup: CDR1 SGHNT, CDR2 YYREEE (reference sequence). V shed 4 bases, J shed 4 bases, and the junction held 7 bases outside the gene matches. The chain's CDR3 is CASSDPGTVETQYF. CDR3 DNA: TGTGCCAGCAGCGATCCCGGGACAGTAGAGACCCAGTACTTC.

This sequence joins TRBV15 and TRBJ2-7, with D maybe TRBD1 (5 bases). CDR1 is LNHNV, CDR2 YYDKDF, per germline (reference sequence). The length of the CDR3 is 13 residues. Trimming pared 3 bases from V and 4 bases from J, leaving 10 bases between. This chain's CDR3 is CATSRDQGYEQYF. CDR3 DNA: TGTGCCACCAGCAGGGACCAGGGATACGAGCAGTACTTC.

This chain uses TRBV20-1 with TRBJ1-5; D gene unclear. CDR3 size: 12 residues. The V and J ends lost 0 bases and 7 bases respectively, with 7 bases between them. CDR1 and CDR2 (germline): DFQATT, SNEGSKA (reference sequence). The CDR3 spells CSARDEVQPQHF. The CDR3 DNA reads TGCAGTGCTAGAGATGAGGTACAGCCCCAGCATTTT.

V usage is TRBV7-8 and J usage is TRBJ2-7, with D perhaps matching TRBD1 (5 bases). Germline loops: CDR1 SGHVS, CDR2 FQNEAQ. CDR3 size: 12 residues. Trimming cost V 6 bases and J 3 bases, with 9 bases left between them. CDR3 nucleotide sequence: TGTGCCAGCAGTTACGACAGCTACGAGCAGTACTTC. Its translation: CASSYDSYEQYF.

The gene calls are TRBV4-3 and TRBJ1-6; D ambiguous. V gave up 0 bases and J gave up 9 bases, with 15 bases separating them. CDR3 size: 16 residues. CDR1 LGHNA and CDR2 YSLEER come from the germline V gene. The CDR3: CASSQDRVGGGSPLHF. As DNA, the CDR3 is TGCGCCAGCAGCCAAGATCGGGTTGGCGGTGGTTCACCCCTCCACTTT.

The rearrangement joins TRBV5-1 to TRBJ2-2; 9 bases map to TRBD1. From germline, CDR1 is SGHRS and CDR2 YFSETQ. This CDR3 comprises 14 residues. Losses at the gene ends were 5 bases for V and 7 bases for J; bases not matched to a gene: 6. The CDR3 here is CASRATGGDGELFF. The CDR3 region has the DNA TGCGCCAGCAGAGCGACAGGGGGGGACGGGGAGCTGTTTTTT.

The chain carries TRBV6-5 and TRBJ2-1; D ambiguous. Trimming left V 0 bases short and J 4 bases short, with 10 bases between. Germline V gene sequence: CDR1 MNHEY, CDR2 SVGAGI. The CDR3 extends over 15 amino acids. CDR3 coding DNA: TGTGCCAGCAGTTACTCACAGATTGGGTACAATGAGCAGTTCTTC. This translates into CASSYSQIGYNEQFF.

This chain links TRBV30 with TRBJ1-2; possible D gene TRBD1, 5 bases. Deletions cut 0 bases from V and 4 bases from J, with 15 bases between. CDR3 length: 15 residues. Germline CDR1 reads GTSNPN; CDR2 reads SVGIG (reference sequence). CDR3 sequence: CAWSVRMDNAYGYTF. The CDR3 nucleotides are TGTGCCTGGAGTGTAAGGATGGACAATGCCTATGGCTACACCTTC.

This chain joins TRBV30 and TRBJ1-4, with D possibly matching TRBD1 (6 bases). CDR3 length: 14 amino acids. Trimming removed 5 bases at V and 6 bases at J, with 16 bases between. CDR1 and CDR2 (germline): GTSNPN, SVGIG (reference sequence). CDR3 nucleotides: TGTGCCTGGCAGAGTGGGGGGACACATGAAAAACTGTTTTTT. It translates to CAWQSGGTHEKLFF. Full variable domain (remainder filled in from reference TRBV30 and TRBJ1-4): SQTIHQWPATLVQPVGSPLSLECTVEGTSNPNLYWYRQAAGRGLQLLFYSVGIGQISSEVPQNLSASRPQDRQFILSSKKLLLSDSGFYLCAWQSGGTHEKLFFGSGTQLSVL.

The chain is built from TRBV20-1 and TRBJ1-1; 11 bases are a match to TRBD1. The CDR3 contains 14 residues. The junction had 5 bases not matched to a gene; V was cut back by 3 bases and J by 5 bases. Germline lookup yields CDR1 DFQATT and CDR2 SNEGSKA (reference sequence). The CDR3 sequence: CSARKDRGPTEAFF. The CDR3 region has the DNA TGCAGTGCTAGGAAGGACAGGGGGCCGACTGAAGCTTTCTTT.

V gene TRBV5-4 combines with J gene TRBJ2-3, with D uncertain. This CDR3 region has 14 residues. V lost 4 bases to trimming and J lost 6 bases, with 15 bases between them. Germline CDR1 SGHNT, CDR2 YYREEE (reference sequence). CDR3 nucleotides: TGTGCCAGCAGCGGTAGAATAGCCTCGGATACGCAGTATTTT. This sequence encodes CASSGRIASDTQYF. The full variable domain, its missing parts supplied by reference TRBV5-4 and TRBJ2-3, is ETGVTQSPTHLIKTRGQQVTLRCSSQSGHNTVSWYQQALGQGPQFIFQYYREEENGRGNFPPRFSGLQFPNYSSELNVNALELDDSALYLCASSGRIASDTQYFGPGTRLTVL.

The chain uses TRBV5-1 and TRBJ2-7, with D possibly TRBD2 on 7 matching bases. Germline CDR1 and CDR2: SGHRS and YFSETQ. The V and J ends lost 4 bases and 3 bases respectively, with 17 bases between them. The CDR3 length is 15 residues. CDR3 sequence (DNA): TGCGCCAGCAGCCGGGGGGCAACCCAAGACTACGAGCAGTACTTC. Its translation: CASSRGATQDYEQYF.

The chain employs TRBV6-5 and TRBJ2-1; 11 bases map to TRBD2. J gave up 10 bases and V 5 bases, and 10 bases lay outside the gene matches. The CDR3 has 15 amino acids. From germline, CDR1 is MNHEY and CDR2 SVGAGI. This CDR3 reads CASSKVSSGGSEQFF. The DNA for the CDR3 is TGTGCCAGCAGTAAGGTGTCTAGCGGGGGGTCGGAGCAGTTCTTC.

The chain joins TRBV12-5 to TRBJ1-5, with D possibly TRBD1 on 5 matching bases. The germline CDR1 and CDR2 sequences are LGHNT and FRNRAP. V shed 1 base and J shed 5 bases, with 9 bases lying between them. CDR3 length: 14 residues. The CDR3 DNA reads TGTGCTAGTGGTTTGGGACAGACCTATCAGCCCCAGCATTTT. Translated: CASGLGQTYQPQHF.